This T cell receptor beta chain appears in the sequencing data of a study of T cells in Graves' hyperthyroidism and ophthalmopathy. Template material for amplifying TCR beta CDR3 regions consisted of RNA transcripts. The TCR CDR3 first-round RT-PCR relied on the HTBI primer set. TCRdb independently ran MiXCR on the multiplex PCR reads; one entry per CDR3 protein. The sample includes 500,000 to 600,000 distinct CDR3 sequences, 15% to 20% seen only once; the top ten take roughly 44%. The CDR3 has 11 amino acids. Per germline, CDR1 SGHAT and CDR2 FQDESV (reference sequence). This clonotype was found many times. This may arise from a read error, as a much more abundant clone is one base away.

This clonotype was sampled from a man between 35 and 55 years old with Graves' ophthalmopathy. The sequencing sample was made of blood. The chain has TRBV11-1 and TRBJ2-3; 7 bases match TRBD2. The CDR3 nucleotides read TGTGCCGGCAGCTTAGCGGGTACGCAGTATTTT. It codes for CAGSLAGTQYF.